The next 32 T cell receptor beta chains were all read from a single sample in a study of blood T cell repertoires in COVID-19. The data were produced by immunoSEQ multiplex PCR, yet TCRdb's version contains in-frame clones alone and is incomplete. The profile shows almost 85,000 clones, about 86% of them singletons. Material: peripheral blood. All receptors derive from a man older than 75 with active or convalescent COVID-19.

The chain joins TRBV11-2 to TRBJ1-1; no clear D. This CDR3 is 14 amino acids long. CDR1 and CDR2 (germline): SGHAT, FQNNGV. Between the trimmed V and J ends, which lost 1 base and 1 base, there was a span of 7 bases. CDR3 nucleotides: TGTGCCAGCAGCTTAGGAACACCGAACACTGAAGCTTTCTTT. It yields the protein CASSLGTPNTEAFF.

This chain links TRBV5-8 with TRBJ1-1; 7 bases fit TRBD1. V dropped 7 bases and J dropped 1; count of bases not matched to a gene: 4. Germline lookup yields CDR1 SGHTS and CDR2 YDEGEE. The CDR3 spans 13 residues. The CDR3 loop reads CASRRGRNTEAFF. CDR3 in DNA: TGTGCCAGCCGCAGGGGGAGGAACACTGAAGCTTTCTTT.

This chain links TRBV27 with TRBJ1-5; D is unclear. This CDR3 is 15 amino acids long. The V gene lost 2 bases and the J gene lost 1 base, with 9 bases spanning the gap. Germline V gene data show CDR1 as MNHEY and CDR2 as SMNVEV (reference sequence). The CDR3 reads CASSLNRGSNQPQHF. The CDR3 DNA reads TGTGCCAGCAGTTTAAATCGGGGAAGCAATCAGCCCCAGCATTTT.

In nucleotides, the CDR3 is TGTGCCAGCAGCTTTACAGGGTATAATTCACCCCTCCACTTT. Translated, it gives CASSFTGYNSPLHF. The chain links TRBV7-2 to TRBJ1-6, with a weak D call TRBD1 (6 bases). This CDR3 has 14 residues. V lost 3 bases and J lost 4, with 7 bases in between. Germline V gene lookup returns CDR1 SGHTA and CDR2 FQGNSA.

The chain combines TRBV11-3 with TRBJ2-5; D possibly corresponds to TRBD1 (6 bases). Germline V gene sequence: CDR1 SGHNT, CDR2 YENEEA. The CDR3 is 15 residues long. The V gene lost 5 bases and the J gene lost 4 bases, with 17 bases spanning the gap. This CDR3 is CASSPHPTGLETQYF. The CDR3 nucleotides are TGTGCCAGCAGCCCCCACCCCACAGGGCTAGAGACCCAGTACTTC.

The chain has TRBV24-1 and TRBJ2-2; 10 bases agree with TRBD1. Germline V gene data show CDR1 as KGHDR and CDR2 as SFDVKD. This CDR3 spans 14 amino acids. Losses at the gene ends were 9 bases for V and 5 bases for J; bases not matched to a gene: 5. The CDR3 loop is CATSGQGGTGELFF. Written as DNA, the CDR3 is TGTGCCACCTCAGGACAGGGGGGGACCGGGGAGCTGTTTTTT.

The V call is TRBV6-5, the J call TRBJ2-1; possibly TRBD1 for D (5 bases). Trimming left V 0 bases short and J 8 bases short, with 11 bases between. Germline values: CDR1 MNHEY, CDR2 SVGAGI. This CDR3 has 14 residues. CDR3: CASSYSWGRDEQFF. CDR3 DNA: TGTGCCAGCAGTTACTCGTGGGGCAGGGATGAGCAGTTCTTC.

This clone was counted a single time. The genes are TRBV25-1 and TRBJ1-6; TRBD1 is a possible D gene (6 bases). The CDR3 extends over 18 amino acids. V was cut by 5 bases and J by 0 bases, with 17 bases left in between. Germline assignment: CDR1 MGHDK and CDR2 SYGVNS. CDR3 nucleotide sequence: TGTGCCAGCAGTAACTCGGACAGACCAAGCTCCTATAATTCACCCCTCCACTTT. It encodes CASSNSDRPSSYNSPLHF.

This clone was seen just once. The rearrangement joins TRBV5-1 to TRBJ2-2; the match to TRBD2 covers 12 bases. This CDR3 has 15 residues. Germline assignment: CDR1 SGHRS and CDR2 YFSETQ. V lost 6 bases to trimming and J lost 6 bases; unmatched junction nucleotides: 6. In DNA, the CDR3 is TGCGCCAGCAAACTGACTAGCGGGAGTTCCGGGGAGCTGTTTTTT. This encodes CASKLTSGSSGELFF.

V gene TRBV6-6 combines with J gene TRBJ1-6; 7 nucleotides align to TRBD1. J gave up 9 bases and V 0 bases, and 8 bases lay outside the gene matches. In germline, CDR1 is MNHNY, CDR2 SVGAGI (reference sequence). The CDR3 spans 16 residues. The CDR3 nucleotides are TGTGCCAGCAGTTACTCGAGCAAGGGGGCAGTTTCACCCCTCCACTTT. Protein sequence: CASSYSSKGAVSPLHF.

CDR3 in amino acids: CATWAQGDGANVLTF. The CDR3 bases are TGTGCCACCTGGGCCCAGGGTGACGGGGCCAACGTCCTGACTTTC. This rearrangement joins TRBV28 to TRBJ2-6; D possibly corresponds to TRBD1 (5 bases). V lost 10 bases and J lost 4, with 17 bases in between. CDR1 and CDR2 (germline): MDHEN, SYDVKM. The CDR3 is 15 residues long.

The chain combines TRBV18 with TRBJ2-1; D is ambiguous. CDR1 and CDR2 from the germline V gene are KGHSH and LQKENI. The CDR3 has 11 residues. Trimming removed 2 bases at V and 12 bases at J, with 8 bases between. The chain's CDR3 is CASSPTEWQFF. The CDR3 DNA sequence: TGTGCCAGCTCACCAACTGAGTGGCAGTTCTTC.

The J gene is TRBJ1-6, the V gene TRBV7-3, with a tentative D call TRBD1 (5 bases). V was clipped by 5 bases and J by 4 bases, with 9 bases between them. Germline V gene lookup returns CDR1 SGHTA and CDR2 FQGTGA. CDR3 length: 14 residues. The CDR3 loop reads CASSLTAYNSPLHF. The CDR3 nucleotides read TGTGCCAGCAGCCTGACAGCTTATAATTCACCCCTCCACTTT.

This clone was picked up one time. The CDR3 DNA follows: TGTGCCTGGAGTGTACAAAGGGGAAGGCAGCCCCAGCATTTT. Its translation: CAWSVQRGRQPQHF. This chain connects TRBV30 to TRBJ1-5, with D possibly matching TRBD1 (5 bases). The CDR3 runs 14 residues. CDR1 is GTSNPN and CDR2 is SVGIG in the germline V gene (reference sequence). V dropped 0 bases and J dropped 7 bases, with 13 bases sitting between them.

This clone was counted only a few times. V and J are TRBV7-4 and TRBJ1-5, with unresolved D. The V gene's germline CDR1 is SGHVT and CDR2 SQSDAQ. The CDR3 length is 14 residues. Trimming cost V 5 bases and J 4 bases, with 12 bases left between them. The CDR3 spells CASSPRRENQPQHF. The CDR3 region has the DNA TGTGCCAGCAGCCCTAGGAGGGAAAATCAGCCCCAGCATTTT.

V gene TRBV29-1 combines with J gene TRBJ2-7; 9 bases fit TRBD1. Germline loops: CDR1 SQVTM, CDR2 ANQGSEA. The CDR3 length is 13 residues. Trimming removed 6 bases from V and 6 bases from J; junction bases left unmatched: 9. This CDR3 is CSVGTGTATEQYF. The CDR3 coding sequence is TGCAGCGTGGGGACAGGGACAGCCACCGAGCAGTACTTC.

The chain has TRBV27 and TRBJ2-6; weak D call: TRBD1 (5 bases). The CDR3 sequence is 16 residues long. Germline V lookup: CDR1 MNHEY, CDR2 SMNVEV (reference sequence). Trimming shortened V by 7 bases and J by 0 bases, and 13 bases separated the two germline ends. This chain's CDR3 is CASIGRGASGANVLTF. The CDR3 DNA follows: TGTGCCAGCATCGGCCGTGGGGCCTCTGGGGCCAACGTCCTGACTTTC.

This chain connects TRBV10-1 to TRBJ2-1; 9 bases align to TRBD2. V lost 6 bases and J lost 7; bases outside the gene matches: 7. Per germline, CDR1 WNHNN and CDR2 SYGVQD (reference sequence). There are 14 residues in the CDR3. This CDR3 reads CASRHSSGANEQFF. CDR3 DNA: TGCGCCAGCAGGCACTCTAGCGGGGCGAATGAGCAGTTCTTC.

This clone was picked up a small number of times. The same CDR3 also results from other DNA sequences found in this sample. The V call is TRBV7-2, the J call TRBJ2-1; a weak D match, TRBD2 (6 bases). Germline V gives CDR1 SGHTA, CDR2 FQGNSA. The ends were cut back, 1 base at V and 1 base at J, with 11 bases in the middle. This CDR3 region has 16 residues. The CDR3 sequence is CASSLGGTGSYNEQFF. Written as DNA, the CDR3 is TGTGCCAGCAGCTTAGGAGGGACTGGGTCCTACAATGAGCAGTTCTTC. Using reference TRBV7-2 and TRBJ2-1 for the parts outside the CDR3, the full variable domain is GAGVSQSPSNKVTEKGKDVELRCDPISGHTALYWYRQSLGQGLEFLIYFQGNSAPDKSGLPSDRFSAERTGGSVSTLTIQRTQQEDSAVYLCASSLGGTGSYNEQFFGPGTRLTVL.

The rearrangement links TRBV7-2 to TRBJ2-3, with 12 bases aligning to TRBD2. V gave up 5 bases and J gave up 4 bases; unmatched junction bases: 7. This CDR3 has 16 amino acids. In germline, CDR1 is SGHTA, CDR2 FQGNSA. The CDR3 here is CASSGPSGRAADTQYF. The CDR3 DNA sequence: TGTGCCAGCAGCGGGCCTAGCGGGAGGGCCGCAGATACGCAGTATTTT.

The chain carries TRBV5-1 and TRBJ1-2; TRBD1 matches at 8 bases. The CDR3 is 13 residues long. V lost 4 bases and J lost 7; bases outside the gene matches: 6. Looked up from germline, CDR1 is SGHRS and CDR2 is YFSETQ. CDR3 residues: CASSEGQAPGYTF. CDR3 nucleotides: TGCGCCAGCAGCGAGGGACAGGCCCCTGGCTACACCTTC.

The V and J genes are TRBV28 and TRBJ2-4; no firm D call. CDR1 and CDR2 from the germline V gene are MDHEN and SYDVKM. The CDR3 length is 16 residues. The V end was cut by 4 bases, the J end by 3 bases, with 16 bases between. CDR3 in DNA: TGTGCCAGCAGTTCCCCCGCAGGAACTGGCAAAAACATTCAGTACTTC. It translates to CASSSPAGTGKNIQYF.

V usage is TRBV28 and J usage is TRBJ1-4; D might be TRBD1 (5 bases). V lost 6 bases and J lost 3, with 14 bases in between. CDR1 is MDHEN and CDR2 is SYDVKM in the germline V gene. The CDR3 runs to 15 residues. The CDR3 loop reads CASSRWGRSNEKLFF. CDR3 bases: TGTGCCAGCAGCCGGTGGGGGAGGTCTAATGAAAAACTGTTTTTT.

This chain links TRBV27 with TRBJ2-2, with TRBD1 matching over 8 bases. V dropped 5 bases and J dropped 7; count of bases not matched to a gene: 9. Germline CDR1 and CDR2: MNHEY and SMNVEV (reference sequence). The CDR3 is 15 residues long. CDR3 nucleotides: TGTGCCAGCAGTCCGCGACAGGGGATTGGCGGGGAGCTGTTTTTT. Translation: CASSPRQGIGGELFF.

The rearrangement joins TRBV6-5 to TRBJ1-1, with 9 positions matching TRBD1. Per germline, CDR1 MNHEY and CDR2 SVGAGI. Germline trimming cut 6 bases from V and 1 base from J; bases unmatched to any gene: 3. This CDR3 is built from 14 residues. The CDR3 loop reads CASSLTGGNTEAFF. In DNA form, the CDR3 reads TGTGCCAGCAGCCTGACAGGGGGGAACACTGAAGCTTTCTTT.

This chain uses TRBV19 with TRBJ1-1; TRBD1 aligns across 9 bases. This CDR3 spans 14 amino acids. With 4 bases clipped from V and 4 bases from J, the junction kept 4 bases outside the gene matches. CDR1 LNHDA and CDR2 SQIVND come from the germline V gene (reference sequence). The CDR3 bases are TGTGCCAGTAGTACAACAGGGGGCGGCACTGAAGCTTTCTTT. This translates into CASSTTGGGTEAFF.

The chain links TRBV6-5 to TRBJ1-4; 7 bases line up with TRBD1. CDR1 MNHEY and CDR2 SVGAGI come from the germline V gene. The trim removed 6 bases at V and 8 bases at J, leaving 6 bases unmatched. The CDR3 has 13 amino acids. The CDR3 reads CASSQGVSEKLFF. In nucleotides, the CDR3 is TGTGCCAGCAGCCAGGGGGTATCAGAAAAACTGTTTTTT.

The sample holds one count of this clone. The chain links TRBV5-4 to TRBJ1-3, with D unclear. Trimming shortened V by 4 bases and J by 0 bases, and 11 bases separated the two germline ends. Germline V lookup: CDR1 SGHNT, CDR2 YYREEE (reference sequence). The CDR3 contains 15 residues. CDR3 amino acids: CASSQDSASGNTIYF. The DNA for the CDR3 is TGTGCCAGCAGCCAGGACTCTGCCTCTGGAAACACCATATATTTT.

This chain connects TRBV12-3 or TRBV12-4 to TRBJ1-1, with a possible D match to TRBD1 (5 bases). This CDR3 is built from 13 residues. V was pared by 6 bases and J by 0 bases, with 8 bases between. CDR3 region: CASRRQLNTEAFF. The CDR3 region has the DNA TGTGCCAGCAGGAGACAGCTGAACACTGAAGCTTTCTTT.

The chain joins TRBV6-5 to TRBJ2-7; D gene ambiguous. V was trimmed by 0 bases and J by 3 bases, leaving 15 bases between them. CDR3 length: 16 amino acids. From germline, CDR1 is MNHEY and CDR2 SVGAGI. The CDR3 DNA sequence: TGTGCCAGCAGTTACTCCAAGCTTGGTTCCCACTACGAGCAGTACTTC. Protein: CASSYSKLGSHYEQYF.

J is TRBJ2-3 and V is TRBV5-6; a possible D gene is TRBD1 (5 bases). This CDR3 spans 13 amino acids. Deletions cut 3 bases from V and 4 bases from J, with 9 bases between. Germline V lookup: CDR1 SGHDT, CDR2 YYEEEE. The CDR3 bases are TGTGCCAGCAGCTCGAGGACATCAGATACGCAGTATTTT. Translation gives CASSSRTSDTQYF.

The chain carries TRBV12-5 and TRBJ2-5; D gene unclear. Trimming stripped 0 bases from V and 3 bases from J, with 20 bases between. CDR1 is LGHNT and CDR2 is FRNRAP in the germline V gene. CDR3 size: 18 residues. CDR3: CASGLVGYRRSHKETQYF. CDR3 DNA: TGTGCTAGTGGTTTGGTCGGTTATAGGAGAAGCCACAAAGAGACCCAGTACTTC.